This is a list of T cell receptor beta chains from one sample in a study of T cells in Graves' hyperthyroidism and ophthalmopathy. TCRdb reprocessed the multiplex PCR reads with MiXCR, giving one entry per CDR3 protein. Of roughly 700,000 distinct CDR3 sequences listed, 11% to 15% are singletons. The specimen was blood. These receptors originate from a woman between 18 and 30 years old with Graves' hyperthyroidism. The CDR3 runs from the conserved cysteine through the conserved F or W. Fields, in order: D gene, V gene, CDR3 protein. The D gene is left open where the match is weak.

D: NA
V: TRBV6-4
CDR3: CASSDWTANYGYTF

D: TRBD1
V: TRBV11-2
CDR3: CASSLVQGAIGELFF

D: NA
V: TRBV20-1
CDR3: CSVPTWESSYEQYF

D: NA
V: TRBV11-2
CDR3: CASSLTGDKDTQYF

D: NA
V: TRBV30
CDR3: CAWSKGPNEQFF

D: NA
V: TRBV6-1
CDR3: CASSWTSTQYF

D: NA
V: TRBV3-1
CDR3: CASSQDPWAQETQYF

D: TRBD2
V: TRBV29-1
CDR3: CSVVRTSDYNEQFF

D: NA
V: TRBV11-3
CDR3: CASTTYDGYNSPLHF

D: TRBD2
V: TRBV7-2
CDR3: CASSLGGLAGRETQYF

D: NA
V: TRBV2
CDR3: CASSLGRSLSNQPQHF